These 21 T cell receptor beta chains share one sample of origin, sequenced in a study of EBV T-cell therapy then PD-1 blockade in nasopharyngeal carcinoma. Noted treatment: AdE1-LMPpoly-expanded autologous EBV-specific T-cell therapy followed by anti-PD-1 nivolumab. Antigens for these TCRs are unknown. Data came from immunoSEQ multiplex PCR; TCRdb stores just in-frame clones and leaves some out. The sample has roughly 19,000 clones; 84% are singletons. This material consisted of CD8+ T cells from blood, taken at roughly day 35 from a patient whose treatment included autologous EBV-specific T cells and nivolumab. These receptor sequences come from a man aged 40-55 years with nasopharyngeal carcinoma.

The V call is TRBV19, the J call TRBJ2-7, with TRBD1 matching 9 bases. This CDR3 is 14 amino acids long. V trimming: 5 bases; J trimming: 1 base; junction bases outside the gene matches: 3. Germline loops: CDR1 LNHDA, CDR2 SQIVND (reference sequence). The CDR3 reads CASSSGTGSYEQYF. As DNA, the CDR3 is TGTGCCAGTAGTTCCGGGACAGGGTCCTACGAGCAGTACTTC. Combining the CDR3 with reference TRBV19 and TRBJ2-7 gives the whole variable domain DGGITQSPKYLFRKEGQNVTLSCEQNLNHDAMYWYRQDPGQGLRLIYYSQIVNDFQKGDIAEGYSVSREKKESFPLTVTSAQKNPTAFYLCASSSGTGSYEQYFGPGTRLTVT.

The V gene is TRBV12-5, the J gene TRBJ1-1; unclear D gene. This CDR3 region has 11 residues. Germline V gene lookup returns CDR1 LGHNT and CDR2 FRNRAP. Trimming left V 7 bases short and J 10 bases short, with 13 bases between. CDR3 DNA: TGTGCTAGTGCTAATCAAGTCTCAGCTTTCTTT. This encodes CASANQVSAFF.

The genes are TRBV5-8 and TRBJ2-3; 10 nucleotides line up with TRBD1. V was pared by 4 bases and J by 5 bases, with 7 bases of the junction left unmatched. The CDR3 extends over 15 amino acids. CDR1 is SGHTS and CDR2 is YDEGEE in the germline V gene. The DNA of the CDR3 is TGTGCCAGCAGCCGGGACAGGGGAGGTGGAGATACGCAGTATTTT. Protein: CASSRDRGGGDTQYF.

The V gene is TRBV12-3 or TRBV12-4, the J gene TRBJ2-7; no reliable D call. Trimming removed 0 bases at V and 3 bases at J, with 6 bases between. CDR3 length: 13 residues. For the CDR3, the DNA is TGTGCCAGCAGTTTAGCAGTTCTCTACGAGCAGTACTTC. Protein sequence: CASSLAVLYEQYF.

This chain joins TRBV4-3 and TRBJ1-4, with D maybe TRBD1 (5 bases). The germline CDR1 and CDR2 sequences are LGHNA and YSLEER. There are 16 residues in the CDR3. V dropped 1 base and J dropped 5 bases, with 14 bases sitting between them. The CDR3 protein is CASSQARGGINEKLFF. The CDR3 nucleotides are TGCGCCAGCAGCCAAGCTCGGGGGGGGATAAATGAAAAACTGTTTTTT.

J is TRBJ2-7 and V is TRBV6-8, with 8 bases lining up with TRBD1. Trimming removed 5 bases from V and 0 bases from J; junction bases left unmatched: 6. The CDR3 sequence is 15 residues long. From germline, CDR1 is MNHGY and CDR2 SAAAGT. The DNA for the CDR3 is TGTGCCAGCAGTATCAGGGGGCCAAGCTCCTACGAGCAGTACTTC. Amino acid sequence: CASSIRGPSSYEQYF.

The rearrangement joins TRBV5-1 to TRBJ2-7; 8 positions match TRBD1. The CDR3 is 16 residues long. With V trimmed by 0 bases and J by 3 bases, 8 bases remained unmatched. Germline-derived CDR1 and CDR2 are SGHRS and YFSETQ. CDR3 nucleotides: TGCGCCAGCAGCTTGGCCGCAGGGGGCCGGGTCTACGAGCAGTACTTC. Its protein is CASSLAAGGRVYEQYF.

The chain is built from TRBV6-5 and TRBJ2-7; perhaps TRBD1 as D (6 bases). This CDR3 spans 13 amino acids. V was trimmed by 1 base and J by 4 bases, leaving 8 bases between them. The germline gives CDR1 MNHEY, CDR2 SVGAGI. The CDR3 sequence: CASSYYRDYEQYF. The DNA of the CDR3 is TGTGCCAGCAGTTACTACAGGGATTACGAGCAGTACTTC.

This clone was seen a single time. V gene TRBV4-1 combines with J gene TRBJ2-1; D remains unclear. This CDR3 has 14 amino acids. The germline V gene encodes CDR1 MGHRA and CDR2 YSYEKL. V dropped 6 bases and J dropped 10 bases, with 19 bases sitting between them. CDR3 nucleotide sequence: TGCGCCAGCAGTGCGACGGTCCTGCTTCGGGAGCAGTTCTTC. Translated: CASSATVLLREQFF.

The V call is TRBV7-9, the J call TRBJ2-7, with TRBD2 identical over 7 bases. V lost 5 bases to trimming and J lost 3 bases; unmatched junction nucleotides: 16. CDR1 is SEHNR, CDR2 FQNEAQ, per germline (reference sequence). The CDR3 has 17 amino acids. The CDR3 region is CASSPAYLGAGNYEQYF. The DNA of the CDR3 is TGTGCCAGCAGCCCGGCTTACCTTGGAGCGGGGAACTACGAGCAGTACTTC. The entire variable domain, with the rest obtained from reference TRBV7-9 and TRBJ2-7, is as follows: DTGVSQNPRHKITKRGQNVTFRCDPISEHNRLYWYRQTLGQGPEFLTYFQNEAQLEKSRLLSDRFSAERPKGSFSTLEIQRTEQGDSAMYLCASSPAYLGAGNYEQYFGPGTRLTVT.

The chain combines TRBV9 with TRBJ1-1, with D tentatively TRBD1 (6 bases). V lost 0 bases and J lost 0, with 12 bases in between. The CDR3 consists of 16 residues. Germline V CDR1 and CDR2: SGDLS, YYNGEE. CDR3: CASSVEAQGMNTEAFF. The CDR3 nucleotides are TGTGCCAGCAGCGTAGAGGCACAGGGCATGAACACTGAAGCTTTCTTT.

The genes are TRBV4-3 and TRBJ1-4; maybe TRBD1 (5 bases). This CDR3 region has 15 residues. Germline-derived CDR1 and CDR2 are LGHNA and YSLEER. With 0 bases removed from V and 4 bases from J, the gap between germline ends came to 9 bases. This CDR3 reads CASSQDDSSNEKLFF. DNA of the CDR3: TGCGCCAGCAGCCAAGATGACAGCAGTAATGAAAAACTGTTTTTT.

The rearrangement joins TRBV13 to TRBJ2-2; tentative D call: TRBD2 (6 bases). There are 14 residues in the CDR3. The V and J ends lost 6 bases and 1 base respectively, with 9 bases between them. The germline gives CDR1 PRHDT, CDR2 FYEKMQ (reference sequence). The CDR3 bases are TGTGCCAGCAGGGAGGGACGGAACACCGGGGAGCTGTTTTTT. Amino acids: CASREGRNTGELFF.

J is TRBJ2-3 and V is TRBV6-4; weak D call: TRBD2 (7 bases). V was trimmed by 4 bases and J by 2 bases, leaving 10 bases between them. Germline loops: CDR1 MRHNA, CDR2 SNTAGT. The CDR3 covers 14 residues. The CDR3 sequence: CASSVRGATDTQYF. As DNA, the CDR3 is TGTGCCAGCAGTGTTCGGGGGGCCACAGATACGCAGTATTTT.

The rearrangement links TRBV5-4 to TRBJ1-1, with D unresolved. The CDR3 runs to 12 residues. Trimming shortened V by 0 bases and J by 5 bases, and 5 bases separated the two germline ends. Germline lookup yields CDR1 SGHNT and CDR2 YYREEE (reference sequence). The CDR3 DNA follows: TGTGCCAGCAGCTTGGCCGCGACTGAAGCTTTCTTT. Protein: CASSLAATEAFF.

The V and J genes are TRBV6-5 and TRBJ1-2; D is undetermined. Germline CDR1 and CDR2: MNHEY and SVGAGI. CDR3 length: 15 amino acids. The V end was cut by 0 bases, the J end by 2 bases, with 10 bases between. The CDR3 nucleotides are TGTGCCAGCAGTTACTCGATAGGGATAAACTATGGCTACACCTTC. Amino acid sequence: CASSYSIGINYGYTF.

The rearrangement links TRBV6-2 or TRBV6-3 to TRBJ2-2; 8 nucleotides align to TRBD1. Germline V gene sequence: CDR1 MNHEY, CDR2 SVGEGT. The CDR3 spans 14 residues. V lost 6 bases, J lost 6 bases, and 6 bases stayed unmatched. The CDR3 sequence is CASSLGQAAGELFF. CDR3 DNA: TGTGCCAGCAGCCTGGGACAGGCCGCCGGGGAGCTGTTTTTT.

The gene calls are TRBV28 and TRBJ2-2; TRBD1 agrees at 7 bases. The CDR3 sequence is 13 residues long. CDR1 is MDHEN, CDR2 SYDVKM, per germline. The trim removed 4 bases at V and 5 bases at J, leaving 1 base unmatched. CDR3 DNA sequence: TGTGCCAGCAGTTACAGGGGAACCGGGGAGCTGTTTTTT. Amino acids: CASSYRGTGELFF.

V usage is TRBV6-5 and J usage is TRBJ1-4, with D perhaps TRBD1 (6 bases). The CDR3 length is 16 residues. Trimming left V 0 bases short and J 5 bases short, with 13 bases between. CDR1 and CDR2 from the germline V gene are MNHEY and SVGAGI. The CDR3 is CASSYSVTGWNEKLFF. In nucleotides, the CDR3 is TGTGCCAGCAGTTACTCGGTGACAGGTTGGAATGAAAAACTGTTTTTT.

This clone was seen a single time. The chain recombines TRBV14 with TRBJ2-3, with D perhaps being TRBD1 or TRBD2 (5 bases each). Germline CDR1 is SGHDN and CDR2 is FVKESK. This CDR3 spans 14 amino acids. V was shortened by 1 base and J by 1 base, with 6 bases between the two germline ends. CDR3 nucleotide sequence: TGTGCCAGCAGCCAAGTGGGACGCACAGATACGCAGTATTTT. Translated: CASSQVGRTDTQYF.

V and J are TRBV7-9 and TRBJ1-6; weak D call: TRBD1 (5 bases). The V and J ends lost 5 bases and 10 bases respectively, with 18 bases between them. The CDR3 consists of 15 residues. Germline CDR1 and CDR2: SEHNR and FQNEAQ (reference sequence). The CDR3 DNA reads as TGTGCCAGCAGCCCCCCGGGGCAGGGCCGGTCACCCCTCCACTTT. Translated, it gives CASSPPGQGRSPLHF.